The T cell receptor beta chain described here comes from a study of T cells in tuberculosis. Study in general: This South African cohort compared adolescents with or without latent tuberculosis against adults with active tuberculosis.

This clone was counted a few times. TCRdb's table, derived via immunoSEQ multiplex PCR, lists solely in-frame clones and lacks some. The sample lists tens of thousands of clones; less than 95% were seen once. Described time point: new active TB diagnosis, blood taken before or within 7 days of starting treatment. The CDR3 is made up of 15 amino acids. The V end lost 3 bases, the J end lost 0 bases, and 10 bases lay between the germline ends. Germline V gives CDR1 LNHNV, CDR2 YYDKDF (reference sequence). Here the sequenced sample was PBMCs, taken at tuberculosis diagnosis. This chain links TRBV15 with TRBJ2-3, with D possibly matching TRBD1 (5 bases). The TCR comes from an adult with tuberculosis. The CDR3 region is CATSSGQGSTDTQYF. CDR3 nucleotide sequence: TGTGCCACCAGCAGTGGGCAGGGAAGCACAGATACGCAGTATTTT.